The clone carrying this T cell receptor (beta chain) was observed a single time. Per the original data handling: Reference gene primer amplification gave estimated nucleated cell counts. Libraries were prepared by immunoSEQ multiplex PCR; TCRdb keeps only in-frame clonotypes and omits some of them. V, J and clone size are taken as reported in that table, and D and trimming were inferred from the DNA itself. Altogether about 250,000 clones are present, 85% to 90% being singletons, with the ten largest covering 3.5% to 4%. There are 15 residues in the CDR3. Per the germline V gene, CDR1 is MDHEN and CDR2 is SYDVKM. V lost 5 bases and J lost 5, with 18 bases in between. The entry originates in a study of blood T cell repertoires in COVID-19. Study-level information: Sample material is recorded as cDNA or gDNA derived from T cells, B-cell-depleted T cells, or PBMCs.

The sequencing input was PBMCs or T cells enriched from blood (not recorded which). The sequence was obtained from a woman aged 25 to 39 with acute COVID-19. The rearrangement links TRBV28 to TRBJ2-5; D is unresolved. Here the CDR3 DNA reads TGTGCCAGCAGTCCCCCTGTCGGTTTACGGGAGACCCAGTACTTC. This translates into CASSPPVGLRETQYF.